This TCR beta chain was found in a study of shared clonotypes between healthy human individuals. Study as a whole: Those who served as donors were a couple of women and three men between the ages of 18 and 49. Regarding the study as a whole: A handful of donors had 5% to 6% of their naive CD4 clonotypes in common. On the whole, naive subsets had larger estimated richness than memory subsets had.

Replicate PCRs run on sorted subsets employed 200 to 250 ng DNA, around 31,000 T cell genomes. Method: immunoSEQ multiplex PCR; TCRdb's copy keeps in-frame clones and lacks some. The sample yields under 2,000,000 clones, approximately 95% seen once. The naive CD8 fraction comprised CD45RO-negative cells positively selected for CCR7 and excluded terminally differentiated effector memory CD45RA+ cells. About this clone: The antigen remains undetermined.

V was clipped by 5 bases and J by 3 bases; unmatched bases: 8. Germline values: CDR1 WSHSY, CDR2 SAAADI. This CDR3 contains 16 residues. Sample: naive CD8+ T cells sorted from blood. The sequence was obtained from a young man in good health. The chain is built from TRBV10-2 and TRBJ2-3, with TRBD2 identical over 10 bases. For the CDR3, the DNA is TGCGCCAGCAGTCGAGGGGAACTAGCGGGGACAGATACGCAGTATTTT. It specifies CASSRGELAGTDTQYF.